The clone carrying this T cell receptor (beta chain) was found a few times. The antigen is not known. Trimming took 6 bases from V and 1 from J, leaving 13 bases between them. This CDR3 has 14 residues. CDR1 and CDR2 from the germline V gene are KGHSH and LQKENI. TCRdb processed the 5' RACE reads anew with MiXCR; each CDR3 protein has one entry. This repertoire shows approximately 150,000 distinct CDR3 sequences, 6% to 7% found once; its top ten account for around 2%. These data come from a study of T-cell memory formation after mild COVID-19. As for the study in general: For the most part, TCR clusters were specific to one donor.

Study outcomes and limitations: Clones that contracted from day 15 to 85 had balanced CD4/CD8; later expanders were CD4+ biased. A second wave of clones peaked on day 37, and their SARS-CoV-2 specificity went unconfirmed.

The sample comprised PBMCs or a T cell subset sorted from them (not recorded which). The sequence derives from an adult woman who had mild COVID-19 (a few samples of this study predate the infection). Cell type and time point are not known. V usage is TRBV18 and J usage is TRBJ2-7; D remains unclear. The CDR3 region has the DNA TGTGCCAGCTCGCCCTTTATAAATTCCTACGAGCAGTACTTC. The encoded protein is CASSPFINSYEQYF.